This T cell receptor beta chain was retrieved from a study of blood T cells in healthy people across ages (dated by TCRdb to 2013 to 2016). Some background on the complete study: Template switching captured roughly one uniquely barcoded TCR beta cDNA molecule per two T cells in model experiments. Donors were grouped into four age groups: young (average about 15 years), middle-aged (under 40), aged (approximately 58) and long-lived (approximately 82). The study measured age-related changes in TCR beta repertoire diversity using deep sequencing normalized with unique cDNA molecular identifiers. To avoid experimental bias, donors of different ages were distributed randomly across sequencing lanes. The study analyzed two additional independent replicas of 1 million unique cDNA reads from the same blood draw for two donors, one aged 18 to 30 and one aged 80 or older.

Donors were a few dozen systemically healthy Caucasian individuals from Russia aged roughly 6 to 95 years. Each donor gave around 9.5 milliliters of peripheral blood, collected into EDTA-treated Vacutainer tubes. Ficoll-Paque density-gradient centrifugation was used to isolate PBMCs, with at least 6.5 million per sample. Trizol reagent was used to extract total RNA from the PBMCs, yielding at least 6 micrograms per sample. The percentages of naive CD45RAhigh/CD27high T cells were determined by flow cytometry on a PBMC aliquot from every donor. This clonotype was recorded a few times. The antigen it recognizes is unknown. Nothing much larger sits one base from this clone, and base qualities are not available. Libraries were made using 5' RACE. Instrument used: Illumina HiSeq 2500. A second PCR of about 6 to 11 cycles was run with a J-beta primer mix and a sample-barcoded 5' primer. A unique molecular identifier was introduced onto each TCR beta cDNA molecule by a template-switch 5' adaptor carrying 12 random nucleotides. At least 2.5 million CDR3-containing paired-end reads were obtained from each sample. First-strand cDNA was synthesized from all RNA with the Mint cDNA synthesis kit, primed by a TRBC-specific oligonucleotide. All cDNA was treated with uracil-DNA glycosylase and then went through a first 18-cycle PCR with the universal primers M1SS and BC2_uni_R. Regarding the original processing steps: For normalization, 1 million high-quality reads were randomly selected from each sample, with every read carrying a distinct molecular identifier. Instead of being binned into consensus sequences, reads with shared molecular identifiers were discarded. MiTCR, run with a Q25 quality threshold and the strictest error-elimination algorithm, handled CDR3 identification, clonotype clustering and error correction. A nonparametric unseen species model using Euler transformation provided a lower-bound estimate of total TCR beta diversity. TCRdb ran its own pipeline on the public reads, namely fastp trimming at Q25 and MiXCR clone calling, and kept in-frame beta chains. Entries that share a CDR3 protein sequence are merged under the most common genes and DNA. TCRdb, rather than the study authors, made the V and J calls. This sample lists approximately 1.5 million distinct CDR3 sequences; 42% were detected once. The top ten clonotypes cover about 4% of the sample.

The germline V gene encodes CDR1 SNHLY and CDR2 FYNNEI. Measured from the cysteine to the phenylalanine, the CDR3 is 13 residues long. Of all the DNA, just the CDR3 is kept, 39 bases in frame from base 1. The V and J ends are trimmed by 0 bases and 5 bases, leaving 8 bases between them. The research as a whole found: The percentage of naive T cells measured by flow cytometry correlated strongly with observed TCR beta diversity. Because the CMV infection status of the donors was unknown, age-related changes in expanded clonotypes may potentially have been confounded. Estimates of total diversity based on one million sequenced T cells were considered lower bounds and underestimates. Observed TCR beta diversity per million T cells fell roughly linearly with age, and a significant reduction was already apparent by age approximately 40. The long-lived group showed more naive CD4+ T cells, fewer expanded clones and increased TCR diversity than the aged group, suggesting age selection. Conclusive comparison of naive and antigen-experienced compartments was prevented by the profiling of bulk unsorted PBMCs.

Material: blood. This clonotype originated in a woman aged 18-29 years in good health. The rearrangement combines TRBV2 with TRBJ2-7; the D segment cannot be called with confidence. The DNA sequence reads TGTGCCAGCAGTGAAGCGCGGCATGACGAGCAGTACTTC. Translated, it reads CASSEARHDEQYF.